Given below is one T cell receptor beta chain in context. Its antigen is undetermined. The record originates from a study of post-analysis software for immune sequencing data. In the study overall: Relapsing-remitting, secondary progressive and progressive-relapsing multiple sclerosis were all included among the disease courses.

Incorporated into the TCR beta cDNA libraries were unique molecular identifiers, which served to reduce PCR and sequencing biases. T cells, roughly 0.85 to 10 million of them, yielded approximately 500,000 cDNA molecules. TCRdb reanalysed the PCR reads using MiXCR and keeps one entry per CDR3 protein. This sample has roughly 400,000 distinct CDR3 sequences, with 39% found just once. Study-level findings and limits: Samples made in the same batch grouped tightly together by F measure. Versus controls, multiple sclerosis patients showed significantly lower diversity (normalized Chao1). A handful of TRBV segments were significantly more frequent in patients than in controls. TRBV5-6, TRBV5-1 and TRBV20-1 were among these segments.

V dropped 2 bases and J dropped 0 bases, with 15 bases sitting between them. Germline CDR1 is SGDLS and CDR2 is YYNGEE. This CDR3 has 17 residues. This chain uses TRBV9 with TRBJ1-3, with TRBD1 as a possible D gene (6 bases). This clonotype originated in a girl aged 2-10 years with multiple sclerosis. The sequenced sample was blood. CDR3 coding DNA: TGTGCCAGCAGCGTTTTGAAGGACAGTAGCTCTGGAAACACCATATATTTT. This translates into CASSVLKDSSSGNTIYF.